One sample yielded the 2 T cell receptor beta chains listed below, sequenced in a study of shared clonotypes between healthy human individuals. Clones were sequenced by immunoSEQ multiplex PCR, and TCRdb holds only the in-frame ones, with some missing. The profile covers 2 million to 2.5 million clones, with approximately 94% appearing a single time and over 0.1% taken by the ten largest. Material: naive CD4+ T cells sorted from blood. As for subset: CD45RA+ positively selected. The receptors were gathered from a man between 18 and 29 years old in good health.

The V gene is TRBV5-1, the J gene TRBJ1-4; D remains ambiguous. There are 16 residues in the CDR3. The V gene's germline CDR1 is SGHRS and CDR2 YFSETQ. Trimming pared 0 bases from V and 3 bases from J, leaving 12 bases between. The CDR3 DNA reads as TGCGCCAGCAGCTTGGAGGGCCCCTCCTCTAATGAAAAACTGTTTTTT. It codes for CASSLEGPSSNEKLFF.

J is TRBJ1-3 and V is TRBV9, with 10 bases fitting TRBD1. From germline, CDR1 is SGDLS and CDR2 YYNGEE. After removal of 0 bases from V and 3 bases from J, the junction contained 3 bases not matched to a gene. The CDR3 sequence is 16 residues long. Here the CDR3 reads CASSVVDRGLGNTIYF. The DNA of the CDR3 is TGTGCCAGCAGCGTAGTTGACAGGGGGCTTGGAAACACCATATATTTT.